The T cell receptor beta chain under discussion was sequenced for a study of response to subunit inactivated influenza vaccine. Trimming left V 5 bases short and J 4 bases short, with 15 bases between. This CDR3 has 14 amino acids. Germline values: CDR1 SGHRS, CDR2 YFSETQ. TCRdb reprocessed the RT-PCR reads with MiXCR, giving one entry per CDR3 protein. The sample has hundreds of thousands of distinct CDR3 sequences; approximately 15% are singletons. V gene TRBV5-1 combines with J gene TRBJ2-5; D is unresolved. The sample in question was CD4+ T cells sorted from PBMCs, obtained 23 to 25 months after vaccination. The receptor comes from a man between 50 and 75 years old who received an inactivated influenza vaccine. CDR3 protein: CASRPTPTVETQYF. The CDR3 bases are TGCGCCAGCAGACCGACCCCGACGGTAGAGACCCAGTACTTC.